This T cell receptor (beta chain) was captured in a study of T cell responses to AZD1222 COVID-19 vaccine. This CDR3 spans 16 amino acids. Germline CDR1 and CDR2: ENHRY and SYGVKD. The J segment lost 7 bases and the V segment lost 4 bases, leaving 9 bases of the junction unmatched. Produced via immunoSEQ multiplex PCR; TCRdb's table is partial and in-frame only. This sample has more than 150,000 clones, with more than 75% found just once. Second doses were pooled across both intervals (about 4 or about 12 weeks). Worth noting for this clone: Its antigen remains unknown.

General study findings and limits: Nearly half of spike-specific TCRs reportedly go after variant regions that carry no mutations. Donors were chiefly white British, with a greater number of females, and clonal diversity was perhaps underestimated.

This receptor was obtained from an adult who received the AZD1222 COVID-19 vaccine. Source: peripheral blood, taken 28 days after the second AZD1222 dose. V gene TRBV10-3 combines with J gene TRBJ2-1; 11 bases align to TRBD2. CDR3 sequence (DNA): TGTGCCATCAGTGGAGGGGGAACTAGCGGGAGTAATGAGCAGTTCTTC. This encodes CAISGGGTSGSNEQFF.